This TCR beta chain was recorded in a study of blood T cell repertoires in COVID-19. Background on the study: Whether acute or convalescent, the COVID-19 samples came from the United States, Italy and Spain.

In germline, CDR1 is WSHSY, CDR2 SAAADI. V trimming: 7 bases; J trimming: 8 bases; junction bases outside the gene matches: 8. The CDR3 sequence is 13 residues long. Under the authors' procedure: Scientists estimated how many nucleated cells there were by amplifying reference gene primers. Method: immunoSEQ multiplex PCR; TCRdb's copy keeps in-frame clones and lacks some. For V, J and clone size, that table is used; D and trimming come from the DNA. The sample lists just over 250,000 clones; about nine tenths were seen once. Input material: peripheral blood. The clonotype was recovered from a person under 35 with COVID-19, enrolled during active disease. This chain joins TRBV10-2 and TRBJ1-2; 9 positions agree with TRBD1. The CDR3 loop is CASTTGQGLGYTF. The CDR3 coding sequence is TGCGCCAGCACAACGGGACAGGGCCTCGGCTACACCTTC.